This TCR beta chain appears in the sequencing data of a study of blood T cell repertoires in COVID-19. Study context: From the United States, Italy and Spain came samples of acute and convalescent COVID-19. Sources were T cells, B-cell-depleted T cells, or PBMCs; the material itself was cDNA or gDNA.

Original processing notes: It was from reference gene primer amplification that nucleated cell counts were estimated. Some clones are missing from TCRdb's copy, which holds only in-frame ones; the method was immunoSEQ multiplex PCR. V and J calls and clone size are given by that table; D and trimming were obtained from the DNA. The top ten hold roughly 7% of the sample, which has 50,000 to 80,000 clones, 86% seen once. From germline, CDR1 is KGHSH and CDR2 LQKENI. V shed 4 bases, J shed 5 bases, and the junction held 8 bases outside the gene matches. The CDR3 sequence is 15 residues long. V and J are TRBV18 and TRBJ1-5, with 7 positions matching TRBD1. The sample consisted of peripheral blood. The TCR sequence derives from a man in his forties or fifties with active COVID-19. This CDR3 is CASSLTGTEYQPQHF. The CDR3 nucleotides are TGTGCCAGCTCACTTACCGGGACAGAGTATCAGCCCCAGCATTTT.